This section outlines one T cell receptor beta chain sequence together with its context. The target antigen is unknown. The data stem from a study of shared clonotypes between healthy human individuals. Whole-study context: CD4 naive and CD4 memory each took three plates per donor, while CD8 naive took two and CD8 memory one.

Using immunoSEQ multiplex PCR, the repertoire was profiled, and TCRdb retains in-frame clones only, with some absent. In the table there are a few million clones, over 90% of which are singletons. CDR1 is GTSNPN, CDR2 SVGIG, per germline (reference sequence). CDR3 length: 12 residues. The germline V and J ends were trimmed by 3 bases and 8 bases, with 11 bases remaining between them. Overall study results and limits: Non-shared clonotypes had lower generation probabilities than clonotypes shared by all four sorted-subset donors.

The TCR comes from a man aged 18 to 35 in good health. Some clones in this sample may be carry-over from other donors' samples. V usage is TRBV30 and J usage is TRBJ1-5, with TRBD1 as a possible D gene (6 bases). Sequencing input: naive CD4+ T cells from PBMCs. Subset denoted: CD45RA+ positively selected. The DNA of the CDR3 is TGTGCCTGGAGGGGGGGGCTGGAGCCCCAGCATTTT. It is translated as CAWRGGLEPQHF.